A single sample gave rise to the 5 T cell receptor beta chains below, sequenced in a study of T-cell memory formation after mild COVID-19. TCRdb reprocessed the 5' RACE reads via MiXCR and lists one record per CDR3 protein. The sample includes 300,000 to 350,000 distinct CDR3 sequences, 13% to 15% of them seen just once. The material sequenced was PBMCs or a T cell subset sorted from them (not recorded which). These receptors were taken from a man aged 18 to 35 who had mild COVID-19 (a few samples of this study predate the infection). Cell type and time point are not known.

In its sample, this clonotype was seen many times. This chain connects TRBV5-1 to TRBJ2-1, with TRBD1 matching 8 bases. The CDR3 covers 13 residues. V was clipped by 7 bases and J by 9 bases; unmatched bases: 9. The germline gives CDR1 SGHRS, CDR2 YFSETQ. The CDR3 DNA is TGCGCCAGCCGCGAATCAGGGGGCTTTGAGCAGTTCTTC. Protein sequence: CASRESGGFEQFF.

The J gene is TRBJ2-5, the V gene TRBV10-3; weak D call: TRBD1 (6 bases). In germline, CDR1 is ENHRY, CDR2 SYGVKD. Trimming stripped 8 bases from V and 3 bases from J, with 10 bases between. The CDR3 extends over 12 amino acids. CDR3 in DNA: TGTGCCATCGCATACAGGGAAGAGACCCAGTACTTC. Encoded protein: CAIAYREETQYF.

This clonotype was picked up many times. The V and J genes are TRBV4-1 and TRBJ2-1; 9 nucleotides align to TRBD2. The CDR3 is made up of 19 amino acids. V shed 4 bases, J shed 4 bases, and the junction held 17 bases outside the gene matches. Germline assignment: CDR1 MGHRA and CDR2 YSYEKL. CDR3 protein: CASSPPGGVGGGAYNEQFF. CDR3 nucleotide sequence: TGCGCCAGCAGCCCCCCTGGAGGCGTTGGCGGGGGGGCATACAATGAGCAGTTCTTC.

This clonotype was counted only a few times. This chain uses TRBV7-2 with TRBJ2-7, with D maybe TRBD2 (6 bases). The V gene's germline CDR1 is SGHTA and CDR2 FQGNSA. This CDR3 is built from 14 residues. The ends were cut back, 5 bases at V and 0 bases at J, with 11 bases in the middle. CDR3 coding DNA: TGTGCCAGCAGCACCCGGGACTCCTCCTACGAGCAGTACTTC. Residues: CASSTRDSSYEQYF.

The gene calls are TRBV3-2 and TRBJ2-7; TRBD2 is the table's D call, not checked against the DNA. TRBV3-2 is noted as a pseudogene. This CDR3 spans 15 amino acids. CDR3 DNA: TGTGCCAGCAGCCATCTCCCATCTGACTCCTACGAGCAGTACTTC. Its protein product is CASSHLPSDSYEQYF.